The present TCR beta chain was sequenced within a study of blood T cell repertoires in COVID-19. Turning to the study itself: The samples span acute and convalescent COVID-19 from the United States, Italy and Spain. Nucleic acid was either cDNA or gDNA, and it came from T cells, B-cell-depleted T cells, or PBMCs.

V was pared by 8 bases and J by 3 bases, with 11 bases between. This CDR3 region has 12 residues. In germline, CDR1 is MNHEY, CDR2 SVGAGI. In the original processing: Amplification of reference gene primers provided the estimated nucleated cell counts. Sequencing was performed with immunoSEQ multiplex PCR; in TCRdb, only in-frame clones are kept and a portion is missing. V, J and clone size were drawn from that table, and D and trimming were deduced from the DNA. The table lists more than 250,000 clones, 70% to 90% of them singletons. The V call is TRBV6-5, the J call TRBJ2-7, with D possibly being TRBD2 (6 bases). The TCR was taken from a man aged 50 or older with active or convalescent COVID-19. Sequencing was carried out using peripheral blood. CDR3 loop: CASAGRDYEQYF. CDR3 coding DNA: TGTGCCAGCGCCGGGAGAGACTACGAGCAGTACTTC.